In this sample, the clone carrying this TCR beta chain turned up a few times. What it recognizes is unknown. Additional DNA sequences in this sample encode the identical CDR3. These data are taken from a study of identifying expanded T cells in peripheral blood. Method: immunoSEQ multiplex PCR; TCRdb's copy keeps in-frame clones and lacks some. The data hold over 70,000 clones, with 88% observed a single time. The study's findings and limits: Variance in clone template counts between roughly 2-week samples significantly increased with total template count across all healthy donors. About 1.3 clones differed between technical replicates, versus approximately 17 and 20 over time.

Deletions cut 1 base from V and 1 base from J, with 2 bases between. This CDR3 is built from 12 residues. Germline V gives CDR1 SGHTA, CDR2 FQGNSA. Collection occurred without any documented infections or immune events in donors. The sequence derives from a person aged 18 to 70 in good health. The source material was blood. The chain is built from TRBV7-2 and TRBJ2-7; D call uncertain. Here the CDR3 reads CASSLVSYEQYF. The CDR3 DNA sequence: TGTGCCAGCAGCTTAGTATCCTACGAGCAGTACTTC. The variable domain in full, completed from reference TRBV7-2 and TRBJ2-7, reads GAGVSQSPSNKVTEKGKDVELRCDPISGHTALYWYRQSLGQGLEFLIYFQGNSAPDKSGLPSDRFSAERTGGSVSTLTIQRTQQEDSAVYLCASSLVSYEQYFGPGTRLTVT.